The following is a TCR beta chain sequence with its context. A single record per CDR3 protein comes from TCRdb applying MiXCR to the 5' RACE reads. Of hundreds of thousands of distinct CDR3 sequences listed, approximately 20% were seen once; the top ten hold around an eighth. The sample originates from a study of T-cell memory formation after mild COVID-19. Overall study: In these data, TCR clusters were largely donor specific.

The receptor comes from an adult woman who had mild COVID-19 (a few samples of this study predate the infection). Cell type and time point are not known. The material sequenced was PBMCs or a T cell subset sorted from them (not recorded which).

This CDR3 reads CASSNPGLAGETQYF. The CDR3 DNA follows: TGTGCCAGCAGCAATCCGGGACTAGCGGGCGAGACCCAGTACTTC. The chain uses TRBV5-4 and TRBJ2-5; 12 positions agree with TRBD2. The V segment lost 4 bases and the J segment 5 bases; nucleotides outside the gene matches: 6. Per germline, CDR1 SGHNT and CDR2 YYREEE (reference sequence). This CDR3 comprises 15 residues.